Here is one TCR beta chain with its context. Germline CDR1 reads MNHNS; CDR2 reads SASEGT. This CDR3 contains 18 residues. Germline trimming cut 3 bases from V and 6 bases from J; bases unmatched to any gene: 15. Sample treatment: around 19 received Ad26.COV2.S at low or high dose, single or two shots; 5 received placebo; per-sample allocation not given. Sampling was performed 63 days after the first vaccine or placebo injection. Sequenced by immunoSEQ multiplex PCR; TCRdb stores in-frame clones only, minus some. Seen here are under 600,000 clones, around 89% observed once, and the top ten hold 1.5% to 2%. The entry originates in a study of Ad26.COV2.S vaccination and SARS-CoV-2 variants. Study at large: Among those in the COV1001 Ad26.COV2.S trial arm was the donor.

Sequencing was performed on peripheral blood, taken in a trial of Ad26.COV2.S vaccine versus placebo. The chain combines TRBV6-1 with TRBJ2-5; 11 bases agree with TRBD2. The origin of this receptor is a person aged 18-65 years who received the Ad26.COV2.S COVID-19 vaccine or a placebo. The CDR3 coding sequence is TGTGCCAGCAGTGACAACTTAGCGGGAGGGAAATGGAAAAAGACCCAGTACTTC. This encodes CASSDNLAGGKWKKTQYF.